This note documents a single T cell receptor (beta chain) sequence. Its antigen is unidentified. MiXCR, run by TCRdb on the reads, gives a single entry per CDR3 protein. The table has 160,000 or so distinct CDR3 sequences, 20% to 25% seen once. The ends were cut back, 4 bases at V and 7 bases at J, with 16 bases in the middle. This CDR3 has 15 amino acids. CDR1 is LGHNA, CDR2 YSLEER, per germline. The data were taken from a study of T cell repertoires in cytomegalovirus infection. At the level of the study: Shared public TCR beta signatures pointed to both CMV infection and a matching HLA type.

Study-wide points: The study found HLA-C-restricted CMV-specific TCR beta clonotypes dominating the ex vivo response.

The receptor's source is a human donor in good health (CMV status not recorded). Some clones in this sample may be carry-over from other donors' samples. Specimen: CD8+ T cells from cultured PBMCs, collected from culture after CMV antigen stimulation. V gene TRBV4-3 combines with J gene TRBJ1-4; D may be TRBD1 (6 bases). The CDR3 DNA reads TGCGCCAGCAGCCCCGGGGGGGGCCTCGGTGAAAAACTGTTTTTT. Its protein product is CASSPGGGLGEKLFF.